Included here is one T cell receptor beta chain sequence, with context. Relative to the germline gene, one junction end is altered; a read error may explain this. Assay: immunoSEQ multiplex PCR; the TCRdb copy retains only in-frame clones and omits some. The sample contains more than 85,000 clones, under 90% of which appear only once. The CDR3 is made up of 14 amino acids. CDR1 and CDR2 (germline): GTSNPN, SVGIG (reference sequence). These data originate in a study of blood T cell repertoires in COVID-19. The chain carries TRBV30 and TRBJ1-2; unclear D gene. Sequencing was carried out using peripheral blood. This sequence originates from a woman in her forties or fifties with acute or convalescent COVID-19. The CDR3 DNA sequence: TGTGCCTGGAGTGTGGGTTATGGAGATGATGGCTGCACCTTC. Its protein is CAWSVGYGDDGCTF.